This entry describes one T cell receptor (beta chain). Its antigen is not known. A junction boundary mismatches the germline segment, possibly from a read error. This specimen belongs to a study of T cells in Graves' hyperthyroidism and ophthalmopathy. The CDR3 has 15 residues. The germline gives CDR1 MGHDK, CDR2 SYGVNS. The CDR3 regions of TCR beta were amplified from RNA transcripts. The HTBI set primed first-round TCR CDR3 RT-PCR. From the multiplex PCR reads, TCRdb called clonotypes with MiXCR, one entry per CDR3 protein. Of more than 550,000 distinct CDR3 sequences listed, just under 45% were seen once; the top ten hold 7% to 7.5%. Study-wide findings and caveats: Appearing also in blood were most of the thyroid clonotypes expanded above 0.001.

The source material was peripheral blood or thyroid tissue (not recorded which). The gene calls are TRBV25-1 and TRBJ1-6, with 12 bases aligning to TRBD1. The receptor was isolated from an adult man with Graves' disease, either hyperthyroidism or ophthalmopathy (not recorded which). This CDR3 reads CAGRVGQGAYSPLHF. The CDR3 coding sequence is TGTGCCGGCAGGGTGGGACAGGGGGCGTATTCACCCCTCCACTTT.